This T cell receptor (beta chain) was captured in a study of T cells in Graves' hyperthyroidism and ophthalmopathy. Study at large: The initial diagnosis was the point when peripheral blood was collected, ahead of any treatment. Study-wide results and caveats: Most thyroid clonotypes expanded above 0.001 were also detected in blood.

It was RNA transcripts that yielded the amplified TCR beta CDR3 regions. A first-round RT-PCR of the TCR CDR3 used the HTBI primer set. TCRdb reanalysed the multiplex PCR reads using MiXCR and keeps one entry per CDR3 protein. The profile shows roughly 420,000 distinct CDR3 sequences, 15% to 17% of them singletons. The CDR3 is made up of 14 amino acids. Germline CDR1 reads MNHEY; CDR2 reads SMNVEV (reference sequence). The trim removed 8 bases at V and 10 bases at J, leaving 9 bases unmatched. There are many counts of this clonotype. What it binds is unknown. Patients between 18 and 65 years old had hyperthyroidism, newly diagnosed and lasting under 2 months.

This TCR was recovered from a woman aged 18-29 years with Graves' hyperthyroidism. J is TRBJ1-6 and V is TRBV27; 9 positions match TRBD1. Sequenced input: blood. The CDR3 protein is CASALGQGRSPLHF. DNA for the CDR3: TGTGCCAGCGCCTTAGGACAGGGGCGATCACCCCTCCACTTT.